These T cell receptor beta chains were read from a single sample in a study of post-analysis software for immune sequencing data. MiXCR, applied by TCRdb to the PCR reads, yields one record per CDR3 protein. Of roughly 670,000 distinct CDR3 sequences in the sample, approximately 59% were seen once. The specimen sequenced was blood. The receptors were gathered from a girl aged 2 to 9 with multiple sclerosis. The CDR3 runs from the conserved cysteine through the conserved F or W. A D gene is named only where the DNA matches it firmly. The size of a clone is reported for some rows only, either as once, few or many, or as a class for expanded clones.

-	TRBV19	TRBJ2-7	-	CASSKGPTYEQYF	TGTGCCAGTAGTAAAGGCCCAACCTACGAGCAGTACTTC
TRBD1	TRBV6-5	TRBJ1-5	-	CASRLGQASNQPQHF	TGTGCCAGCAGGTTGGGACAGGCGAGCAATCAGCCCCAGCATTTT
TRBD2	TRBV11-1	TRBJ2-5	-	CASSLHRRGSARETQYF	TGTGCCAGCAGCTTGCATCGGCGGGGGTCAGCCAGGGAGACCCAGTACTTC
-	TRBV12-3/TRBV12-4	TRBJ2-5	-	CASSLQGPGETQYF	TGTGCCAGCAGTTTGCAGGGGCCGGGAGAGACCCAGTACTTC
TRBD1	TRBV19	TRBJ2-7	few	CASSPGQGYYEQYF	TGTGCCAGTAGTCCGGGACAGGGATACTACGAGCAGTACTTC
TRBD1	TRBV27	TRBJ2-6	-	CAPPGGQGSGANVLTF	TGTGCCCCCCCGGGGGGACAGGGCTCTGGGGCCAACGTCCTGACTTTC
-	TRBV12-3/TRBV12-4	TRBJ2-3	-	CASSPPSGLLQYF	TGTGCCAGCAGTCCCCCGTCAGGTCTGTTGCAGTATTTT
-	TRBV6-5	TRBJ2-7	few	CASSSARASSYEQYF	TGTGCCAGCAGCTCAGCTAGAGCCTCTTCCTACGAGCAGTACTTC
-	TRBV11-2	TRBJ1-1	-	CASSLGEGRDTEAFF	TGTGCCAGCAGCTTAGGAGAAGGACGGGACACTGAAGCTTTCTTT
-	TRBV15	TRBJ2-3	-	CATSRDRNSGVADTQYF	TGTGCCACCAGCAGAGATAGGAACTCGGGGGTAGCAGATACGCAGTATTTT
-	TRBV27	TRBJ1-5	-	CASALGSGEQPQHF	TGTGCCAGCGCATTGGGAAGCGGCGAACAGCCCCAGCATTTT
-	TRBV7-8	TRBJ2-4	-	CASSLDEGNIQYF	TGTGCCAGCAGCTTAGATGAGGGAAACATTCAGTACTTC
-	TRBV29-1	TRBJ2-3	few	CSVSGRDGTDTQYF	TGCAGCGTTTCGGGCCGGGACGGCACAGATACGCAGTATTTT
-	TRBV7-6	TRBJ2-1	few	CASSLSGAIRDNEQFF	TGTGCCAGCAGCTTATCGGGGGCGATAAGGGACAATGAGCAGTTCTTC
TRBD2	TRBV7-3	TRBJ2-1	few	CASSLESSGVEQFF	TGTGCCAGCAGCTTAGAGTCTAGCGGGGTAGAGCAGTTCTTC
TRBD2	TRBV29-1	TRBJ2-5	-	CSVEGLRGDAQETQYF	TGCAGCGTTGAAGGCTTGCGGGGGGATGCGCAAGAGACCCAGTACTTC
-	TRBV5-1	TRBJ2-5	-	CASSWDGRRKETQYF	TGCGCCAGCAGCTGGGACGGAAGGAGAAAGGAGACCCAGTACTTC
-	TRBV7-2	TRBJ1-6	-	CASSLLVQASPLHF	TGTGCCAGCAGCTTATTGGTTCAAGCTTCACCCCTCCACTTT
-	TRBV5-5	TRBJ1-2	-	CASSLTDSYYGYTF	TGTGCCAGCAGCTTAACAGACAGTTACTATGGCTACACCTTC
TRBD2	TRBV7-6	TRBJ2-3	-	CASSRTSDPTDTQYF	TGTGCCAGCAGCCGGACTAGCGATCCCACAGATACGCAGTATTTT
-	TRBV7-2	TRBJ2-7	few	CASSPSQSSYEQYF	TGTGCCAGCAGCCCCTCCCAGAGCTCCTACGAGCAGTACTTC
TRBD2	TRBV5-1	TRBJ2-1	-	CASRLAAVEQFF	TGCGCCAGCAGGCTAGCGGCTGTGGAGCAGTTCTTC
-	TRBV5-6	TRBJ2-3	few	CASSSEATDTQYF	TGTGCCAGCAGCTCGGAGGCCACAGATACGCAGTATTTT
TRBD1	TRBV29-1	TRBJ1-2	-	CSIARGHNYGYTF	TGCAGCATCGCGAGGGGGCATAACTATGGCTACACCTTC
-	TRBV4-1	TRBJ2-4	-	CASSQWGNIQYF	TGCGCCAGCAGCCAGTGGGGAAACATTCAGTACTTC
TRBD2	TRBV5-4	TRBJ2-5	once	CASSLRAASGGLPHKETQYF	TGTGCCAGCAGCTTGCGCGCGGCTAGCGGGGGTCTCCCCCATAAGGAGACCCAGTACTTC
TRBD2	TRBV13	TRBJ2-1	-	CASSLGGLAGEEFF	TGTGCCAGCAGCTTAGGTGGACTAGCGGGAGAGGAGTTCTTC
TRBD1	TRBV29-1	TRBJ2-7	-	CSVEGQGHEQYF	TGCAGCGTTGAAGGACAGGGCCACGAGCAGTACTTC
-	TRBV10-3	TRBJ2-5	few	CAISGISAKETQYF	TGTGCCATCAGTGGGATTAGCGCCAAAGAGACCCAGTACTTC
-	TRBV4-2	TRBJ2-5	-	CASSQEGWRETQYF	TGTGCCAGCAGCCAAGAAGGTTGGAGGGAGACCCAGTACTTC
-	TRBV7-2	TRBJ2-3	-	CASSLSVSTDTQYF	TGTGCCAGCAGTTTATCGGTTAGCACAGATACGCAGTATTTT
-	TRBV28	TRBJ2-5	-	CASREGTSQETQYF	TGTGCCAGCCGAGAGGGGACATCACAAGAGACCCAGTACTTC
-	TRBV10-1	TRBJ2-1	-	CASSERDRLYNEQFF	TGCGCCAGCAGTGAGAGGGATCGCTTATACAATGAGCAGTTCTTC
TRBD2	TRBV10-3	TRBJ2-3	-	CATLAGPNLPSTDTQYF	TGTGCCACCTTAGCGGGGCCCAACCTTCCTAGCACAGATACGCAGTATTTT
TRBD2	TRBV9	TRBJ2-3	-	CAGSTLAGLHTDTQYF	TGTGCCGGCAGTACCTTAGCGGGCCTACATACGGATACGCAGTATTTT
-	TRBV20-1	TRBJ1-4	-	CSARGRSTTNEKLFF	TGCAGTGCTAGAGGGCGGAGTACAACTAATGAAAAACTGTTTTTT
-	TRBV10-2	TRBJ2-7	-	CASKSHSSSYEQYF	TGCGCCAGCAAAAGCCATTCCAGCTCCTACGAGCAGTACTTC
TRBD1	TRBV6-2/TRBV6-3	TRBJ2-7	few	CASGQGPTYEQYF	TGTGCCAGCGGACAGGGGCCTACCTACGAGCAGTACTTC
-	TRBV14	TRBJ1-2	few	CASSHSDGNYGYTF	TGTGCCAGCAGCCACTCCGACGGGAACTATGGCTACACCTTC
TRBD2	TRBV10-3	TRBJ2-7	few	CAIGGEGEQYF	TGTGCCATTGGGGGGGAAGGCGAGCAGTACTTC
-	TRBV29-1	TRBJ2-1	-	CSVEDPARDNEQFF	TGCAGCGTTGAAGATCCGGCCCGAGACAATGAGCAGTTCTTC
TRBD1	TRBV6-2/TRBV6-3	TRBJ2-1	-	CASLRTGGNEQFF	TGTGCCAGCTTGAGGACAGGGGGCAATGAGCAGTTCTTC
-	TRBV11-2	TRBJ2-1	-	CASNPQAGTPWEQFF	TGTGCCAGCAACCCCCAGGCGGGCACGCCATGGGAGCAGTTCTTC
-	TRBV27	TRBJ1-5	-	CASSLTQESNQPQHF	TGTGCCAGCAGTTTAACCCAGGAAAGCAATCAGCCCCAGCATTTT
TRBD2	TRBV5-1	TRBJ2-1	-	CASGGTSGVRSYNEQFF	TGCGCCAGCGGGGGGACTAGCGGGGTAAGATCCTACAATGAGCAGTTCTTC
-	TRBV25-1	TRBJ1-2	few	CASSHPTGANYGYTF	TGTGCCAGCAGTCACCCTACAGGAGCTAACTATGGCTACACCTTC
-	TRBV7-2	TRBJ1-6	-	CASSLATEYSPLHF	TGTGCCAGCAGCTTAGCGACGGAATATTCACCCCTCCACTTT
TRBD1	TRBV20-1	TRBJ1-2	-	CSARTGIYGYTF	TGCAGTGCTAGGACAGGGATCTATGGCTACACCTTC
-	TRBV11-2	TRBJ1-1	-	CASSLFSEEVNTEAFF	TGTGCCAGCAGCTTATTTTCGGAGGAGGTGAACACTGAAGCTTTCTTT
-	TRBV5-5	TRBJ2-2	-	CASSLAVPANTGELFF	TGTGCCAGCAGCTTGGCTGTACCCGCGAACACCGGGGAGCTGTTTTTT
TRBD2	TRBV4-2	TRBJ2-4	few	CASSQGLAENIQYF	TGTGCCAGCAGTCAGGGACTAGCGGAAAACATTCAGTACTTC
-	TRBV20-1	TRBJ2-7	few	CSAKAAAYEQYF	TGCAGTGCTAAGGCGGCTGCCTACGAGCAGTACTTC
-	TRBV5-5	TRBJ2-7	few	CASSPPGENEQYF	TGTGCCAGCAGCCCCCCGGGGGAGAACGAGCAGTACTTC
-	TRBV5-1	TRBJ2-5	few	CASSPGEAETQYF	TGCGCCAGCAGCCCAGGCGAGGCGGAGACCCAGTACTTC